This passage covers 25 T cell receptor beta chains from one sample sequenced in a study of blood T cell repertoires in COVID-19. Repertoires were generated with immunoSEQ multiplex PCR, while TCRdb's copy carries only in-frame clones and drops some. This sample has approximately 200,000 clones; over 75% occur once, and the top ten carry approximately 11%. Sequencing input: peripheral blood. The receptors were gathered from a human donor with active or convalescent COVID-19. The donor label of this sample is uncertain.

This clone was observed a single time. This chain links TRBV4-1 with TRBJ2-2; 8 bases align to TRBD2. This CDR3 comprises 17 residues. The ends lost 1 base at V and 5 bases at J; junction bases unmatched: 9. Germline V gene data show CDR1 as MGHRA and CDR2 as YSYEKL. This CDR3 reads CASSQGAGAPGTGELFF. The CDR3 bases are TGCGCCAGCAGCCAAGGAGCGGGGGCCCCAGGGACCGGGGAGCTGTTTTTT.

The genes are TRBV2 and TRBJ2-7, with D possibly being TRBD2 (5 bases). The V gene's germline CDR1 is SNHLY and CDR2 FYNNEI. The CDR3 covers 13 residues. V lost 8 bases to trimming and J lost 6 bases, with 17 bases between them. This chain's CDR3 is CASSLEVLGEQYF. CDR3 nucleotides: TGTGCCAGCTCCCTGGAGGTGTTAGGCGAGCAGTACTTC. Looking up the rest from reference TRBV2 and TRBJ2-7 gives the full variable domain: EPEVTQTPSHQVTQMGQEVILRCVPISNHLYFYWYRQILGQKVEFLVSFYNNEISEKSEIFDDQFSVERPDGSNFTLKIRSTKLEDSAMYFCASSLEVLGEQYFGPGTRLTVT.

This rearrangement joins TRBV12-3 or TRBV12-4 to TRBJ2-7; D is undetermined. V was trimmed by 6 bases and J by 3 bases, leaving 9 bases between them. CDR3 length: 12 residues. In DNA, the CDR3 is TGTGCCAGCAGCCTCGACATCTACGAGCAGTACTTC. This encodes CASSLDIYEQYF.

This clone appeared a single time. CDR3 sequence reads: CSVDSGTVYGYTF. CDR3 DNA: TGCAGCGTTGACTCCGGGACAGTCTATGGCTACACCTTC. V gene TRBV29-1 combines with J gene TRBJ1-2; 7 bases fit TRBD1. Germline V lookup: CDR1 SQVTM, CDR2 ANQGSEA. The CDR3 has 13 residues. Losses at the gene ends were 3 bases for V and 4 bases for J; bases not matched to a gene: 5.

This clone has just a few counts. The V gene is TRBV2, the J gene TRBJ1-2; D is undetermined. This CDR3 is built from 11 residues. Germline CDR1 SNHLY, CDR2 FYNNEI. Deletions cut 6 bases from V and 8 bases from J, with 10 bases between. The CDR3 DNA reads as TGTGCCAGCAGGGAGGCCTGGGGCTACACCTTC. Translating it yields CASREAWGYTF.

This clone was seen a single time. The chain joins TRBV7-9 to TRBJ2-5; TRBD2 aligns across 9 bases. Germline V CDR1 and CDR2: SEHNR, FQNEAQ (reference sequence). The V gene end was trimmed by 5 bases and the J gene end by 5 bases; junction bases not matched to a gene: 21. There are 19 residues in the CDR3. The CDR3, as DNA: TGTGCCAGCAGCCCTAGAAAAGCGGGGGGCCTATCTGGAGGGGAGACCCAGTACTTC. It yields the protein CASSPRKAGGLSGGETQYF.

V and J are TRBV7-6 and TRBJ2-5; weak D call: TRBD2 (6 bases). Deletions cut 5 bases from V and 2 bases from J, with 18 bases between. CDR1 SGHVS and CDR2 FNYEAQ come from the germline V gene. The CDR3 is 16 residues long. The DNA of the CDR3 is TGTGCCAGCAGCCCCAGTTCGGGAGAAAGGCAAGAGACCCAGTACTTC. This sequence encodes CASSPSSGERQETQYF.

The rearrangement uses TRBV9 and TRBJ2-2, with D possibly being TRBD2 (6 bases). The V and J ends lost 6 bases and 1 base respectively, with 13 bases between them. The CDR3 totals 15 residues. The germline gives CDR1 SGDLS, CDR2 YYNGEE. DNA for the CDR3: TGTGCCAGCACCCCGCCGGGACTGAACACCGGGGAGCTGTTTTTT. This sequence encodes CASTPPGLNTGELFF.

The gene calls are TRBV13 and TRBJ2-3; D gene ambiguous. Looked up from germline, CDR1 is PRHDT and CDR2 is FYEKMQ (reference sequence). The CDR3 sequence is 16 residues long. With 5 bases removed from V and 1 base from J, the gap between germline ends came to 16 bases. CDR3 sequence reads: CASSAPLLAGTDTQYF. The CDR3 DNA sequence: TGTGCCAGCAGCGCGCCCCTTTTAGCCGGCACAGATACGCAGTATTTT.

The gene calls are TRBV7-8 and TRBJ2-1; TRBD2 agrees at 16 bases. In germline, CDR1 is SGHVS, CDR2 FQNEAQ. The CDR3 totals 17 residues. V was clipped by 8 bases and J by 10 bases; unmatched bases: 14. The CDR3 DNA reads TGTGCCAGCGCGCACAGGGGCATGGGACTAGCGGGAGGGGAGCAGTTCTTC. This gives the protein CASAHRGMGLAGGEQFF. The full variable domain, in which reference TRBV7-8 and TRBJ2-1 provide the parts outside the CDR3, is GAGVSQSPRYKVAKRGQDVALRCDPISGHVSLFWYQQALGQGPEFLTYFQNEAQLDKSGLPSDRFFAERPEGSVSTLKIQRTQQEDSAVYLCASAHRGMGLAGGEQFFGPGTRLTVL.

V is TRBV5-1 and J is TRBJ2-3; 7 bases align to TRBD2. Per the germline V gene, CDR1 is SGHRS and CDR2 is YFSETQ. The trim removed 3 bases at V and 0 bases at J, leaving 4 bases unmatched. The length of the CDR3 is 15 residues. The CDR3 DNA reads as TGCGCCAGCAGCTCTAGCGGTCCAAGCACAGATACGCAGTATTTT. Residues: CASSSSGPSTDTQYF.

This chain joins TRBV7-2 and TRBJ1-5, with TRBD1 as a possible D gene (5 bases). V lost 1 base and J lost 4, with 11 bases in between. Per the germline V gene, CDR1 is SGHTA and CDR2 is FQGNSA. The CDR3 has 15 amino acids. This CDR3 is CASSLGGGGNQPQHF. In DNA, the CDR3 is TGTGCCAGCAGCTTAGGGGGGGGAGGGAATCAGCCCCAGCATTTT.

The gene calls are TRBV6-2 or TRBV6-3 and TRBJ1-2, with 7 bases that match TRBD1. CDR1 MNHEY and CDR2 SVGEGT come from the germline V gene. This CDR3 is built from 14 residues. V lost 5 bases to trimming and J lost 9 bases; unmatched junction nucleotides: 12. The DNA of the CDR3 is TGTGCCAGCAGTACAACACAGGGGCGAGCGAGCTACACCTTC. Residues: CASSTTQGRASYTF.

The chain combines TRBV20-1 with TRBJ2-7; 9 bases line up with TRBD1. CDR1 is DFQATT and CDR2 is SNEGSKA in the germline V gene (reference sequence). J gave up 7 bases and V 3 bases, and 10 bases lay outside the gene matches. This CDR3 spans 14 amino acids. DNA of the CDR3: TGCAGTGCTAGTCAGGGGACAGGGCCAAGGGAGCAGTACTTC. Protein: CSASQGTGPREQYF.

This clone was detected only a few times. This sequence joins TRBV9 and TRBJ1-3; tentatively, D is TRBD1 (6 bases). The CDR3 runs to 15 residues. Deletions cut 3 bases from V and 2 bases from J, with 12 bases between. From germline, CDR1 is SGDLS and CDR2 YYNGEE. In DNA form, the CDR3 reads TGTGCCAGCAGCGATTCCGGGACACCTGGAAACACCATATATTTT. This translates into CASSDSGTPGNTIYF. Full variable domain (outside the CDR3, taken from reference TRBV9 and TRBJ1-3): DSGVTQTPKHLITATGQRVTLRCSPRSGDLSVYWYQQSLDQGLQFLIQYYNGEERAKGNILERFSAQQFPDLHSELNLSSLELGDSALYFCASSDSGTPGNTIYFGEGSWLTVV.

This clone was recorded many times. The CDR3 protein is CASSLPLGDNEKLFF. The CDR3 DNA is TGTGCCAGCAGCTTGCCCCTGGGCGATAATGAAAAACTGTTTTTT. The chain employs TRBV25-1 and TRBJ1-4; D call uncertain. The CDR3 sequence is 15 residues long. V was pared by 6 bases and J by 4 bases, with 15 bases between. CDR1 is MGHDK and CDR2 is SYGVNS in the germline V gene.

The chain's CDR3 is CASSSGGGYTF. The CDR3 bases are TGTGCCAGCAGTTCAGGGGGTGGCTACACCTTC. This chain links TRBV12-3 or TRBV12-4 with TRBJ1-2; 7 bases fit TRBD1. Trimming cost V 4 bases and J 7 bases; bases outside gene matches: 0. This CDR3 spans 11 amino acids.

The rearrangement uses TRBV4-1 and TRBJ2-3; 15 bases are a match to TRBD2. V gave up 8 bases and J gave up 6 bases; unmatched junction bases: 9. Germline V gene sequence: CDR1 MGHRA, CDR2 YSYEKL. This CDR3 is built from 16 residues. The chain's CDR3 is CASGHRTSGGVDTQYF. The CDR3 DNA reads as TGCGCCAGCGGACACCGGACTAGCGGGGGGGTGGATACGCAGTATTTT.

The chain carries TRBV19 and TRBJ1-5, with D perhaps TRBD1 (5 bases). V lost 5 bases, J lost 5 bases, and 16 bases lay in between. CDR1 is LNHDA, CDR2 SQIVND, per germline (reference sequence). This CDR3 has 15 residues. CDR3 protein: CASSYRGRTDQPQHF. Here the CDR3 DNA reads TGTGCCAGTAGTTATAGGGGTAGGACCGATCAGCCCCAGCATTTT. The full variable domain, rest sourced from reference TRBV19 and TRBJ1-5, is DGGITQSPKYLFRKEGQNVTLSCEQNLNHDAMYWYRQDPGQGLRLIYYSQIVNDFQKGDIAEGYSVSREKKESFPLTVTSAQKNPTAFYLCASSYRGRTDQPQHFGDGTRLSIL.

This clone showed up just a few times. V gene TRBV5-6 combines with J gene TRBJ2-7, with 10 bases fitting TRBD2. The germline V gene encodes CDR1 SGHDT and CDR2 YYEEEE. The CDR3 spans 14 residues. The V and J ends lost 0 bases and 4 bases, in that order; junction bases with no gene match: 1. In nucleotides, the CDR3 is TGTGCCAGCAGCTTGGGGACTAGCGGATACGAGCAGTACTTC. This translates into CASSLGTSGYEQYF. The whole variable domain, filled in from reference TRBV5-6 and TRBJ2-7, reads DAGVTQSPTHLIKTRGQQVTLRCSPKSGHDTVSWYQQALGQGPQFIFQYYEEEERQRGNFPDRFSGHQFPNYSSELNVNALLLGDSALYLCASSLGTSGYEQYFGPGTRLTVT.

The CDR3 DNA sequence: TGTGCCAGCAGGTCCCACTACGAGCAGTACTTC. Its translation is CASRSHYEQYF. The chain joins TRBV27 to TRBJ2-7; D is undetermined. Germline V lookup: CDR1 MNHEY, CDR2 SMNVEV (reference sequence). V was trimmed by 6 bases and J by 3 bases, leaving 6 bases between them. The CDR3 is 11 amino acids.

The V and J genes are TRBV2 and TRBJ2-6, with D tentatively TRBD2 (6 bases). V gave up 4 bases and J gave up 0 bases, with 16 bases separating them. CDR1 and CDR2 from the germline V gene are SNHLY and FYNNEI. This CDR3 is 18 amino acids long. Here the CDR3 DNA reads TGTGCCAGCAGTGGAGAATGGCCCGGGGGCTCTGGGGCCAACGTCCTGACTTTC. Translation gives CASSGEWPGGSGANVLTF.

The chain joins TRBV29-1 to TRBJ1-2; 7 nucleotides match TRBD1. CDR1 is SQVTM, CDR2 ANQGSEA, per germline. CDR3 length: 14 amino acids. With V trimmed by 5 bases and J by 0 bases, 6 bases remained unmatched. The chain's CDR3 is CSVSPGTANYGYTF. The CDR3 DNA reads as TGCAGCGTTTCCCCTGGGACAGCTAACTATGGCTACACCTTC.

The V call is TRBV7-2, the J call TRBJ2-3; maybe TRBD2 (6 bases). Germline CDR1 SGHTA, CDR2 FQGNSA. This CDR3 region has 17 residues. The V end was cut by 5 bases, the J end by 0 bases, with 18 bases between. CDR3 sequence reads: CASSQDYSRGSTDTQYF. In nucleotides, the CDR3 is TGTGCCAGCAGCCAGGACTACTCTCGGGGGAGCACAGATACGCAGTATTTT.

This sequence joins TRBV10-3 and TRBJ2-3, with 7 bases fitting TRBD1. After removal of 11 bases from V and 1 base from J, the junction contained 6 bases not matched to a gene. This CDR3 has 13 amino acids. Germline CDR1 ENHRY, CDR2 SYGVKD. CDR3 DNA: TGTGCCCTGGGGACAGCAGGCACAGATACGCAGTATTTT. Amino acid sequence: CALGTAGTDTQYF.